Following are 17 T cell receptor beta chains from one sample sequenced in a study of T cell responses to AZD1222 COVID-19 vaccine. Some clones are missing from TCRdb's copy, which holds only in-frame ones; the method was immunoSEQ multiplex PCR. This sample has approximately 150,000 clones; 88% occur once, and the top ten carry approximately 5.4%. This specimen was peripheral blood, taken 28 days after the second dose of the MenACWY control vaccine. The receptor set was obtained from an adult who received the MenACWY meningococcal vaccine as a control.

The chain links TRBV24-1 to TRBJ2-3; TRBD1 is a possible D gene (5 bases). Trimming cost V 1 base and J 5 bases, with 9 bases left between them. The CDR3 covers 14 residues. CDR1 and CDR2 from the germline V gene are KGHDR and SFDVKD. For the CDR3, the DNA is TGTGCCACCAGTGATTTTGAAAGGGGAGATACGCAGTATTTT. This translates into CATSDFERGDTQYF.

The chain uses TRBV5-1 and TRBJ1-4; no definite D call. The CDR3 runs to 13 residues. Trimming took 1 base from V and 7 from J, leaving 8 bases between them. Per the germline V gene, CDR1 is SGHRS and CDR2 is YFSETQ. The CDR3 loop is CASSLTRTEKLFF. The DNA of the CDR3 is TGCGCCAGCAGCTTGACTCGTACTGAAAAACTGTTTTTT. The entire variable domain, with the rest obtained from reference TRBV5-1 and TRBJ1-4, is as follows: KAGVTQTPRYLIKTRGQQVTLSCSPISGHRSVSWYQQTPGQGLQFLFEYFSETQRNKGNFPGRFSGRQFSNSRSEMNVSTLELGDSALYLCASSLTRTEKLFFGSGTQLSVL.

The rearrangement joins TRBV30 to TRBJ2-1; D perhaps matches TRBD1 (6 bases). V dropped 4 bases and J dropped 2 bases, with 12 bases sitting between them. CDR1 and CDR2 from the germline V gene are GTSNPN and SVGIG (reference sequence). The CDR3 runs 14 residues. The CDR3 here is CAWTFGQTYNEQFF. The CDR3 DNA follows: TGTGCCTGGACCTTCGGACAGACCTACAATGAGCAGTTCTTC.

Only one count was recorded for this clone. The rearrangement links TRBV6-2 or TRBV6-3 to TRBJ1-1, with no clear D. Germline V gives CDR1 MNHEY, CDR2 SVGEGT. CDR3 length: 15 residues. V was clipped by 5 bases and J by 0 bases, with 13 bases between them. CDR3: CASSRGQHMNTEAFF. CDR3 nucleotides: TGTGCCAGCAGTCGAGGCCAGCACATGAACACTGAAGCTTTCTTT.

This chain links TRBV18 with TRBJ1-2; D remains unclear. From germline, CDR1 is KGHSH and CDR2 LQKENI. The CDR3 sequence is 15 residues long. Trimming removed 2 bases from V and 3 bases from J, with 13 bases in between. The CDR3, as DNA: TGTGCCAGCTCACCAGGGGTACAGCTACACTATGGCTACACCTTC. It is translated as CASSPGVQLHYGYTF.

This chain links TRBV12-3 or TRBV12-4 with TRBJ1-6; no firm D call. The CDR3 runs 13 residues. V was clipped by 1 base and J by 11 bases, with 9 bases between them. The CDR3 region has the DNA TGTGCCAGCAGTTTAGATGAGGGTACACCCCTCCACTTT. This gives the protein CASSLDEGTPLHF.

This clone occurred once. The J gene is TRBJ2-7, the V gene TRBV11-3, with 12 bases fitting TRBD2. The V and J ends lost 4 bases and 6 bases, in that order; junction bases with no gene match: 7. From germline, CDR1 is SGHNT and CDR2 YENEEA. The CDR3 contains 15 residues. The CDR3, as DNA: TGTGCCAGCAGCTCCGTGACTAGCGGGAGAGTCGAGCAGTACTTC. It specifies CASSSVTSGRVEQYF.

This clone was recorded a few times. The V and J genes are TRBV6-5 and TRBJ1-1; no clear D gene. Trimming left V 6 bases short and J 5 bases short, with 19 bases between. CDR1 and CDR2 (germline): MNHEY, SVGAGI. The CDR3 extends over 15 amino acids. In DNA, the CDR3 is TGTGCCAGCAGACTACTGGGGAGGGTGGAAACTGAAGCTTTCTTT. Its translation is CASRLLGRVETEAFF.

The rearrangement links TRBV4-3 to TRBJ1-4; possible D gene TRBD1, 5 bases. CDR3 length: 17 amino acids. V lost 4 bases and J lost 4, with 19 bases in between. Germline CDR1 LGHNA, CDR2 YSLEER. CDR3 region: CASSPTWRGYGNEKLFF. As DNA, the CDR3 is TGCGCCAGCAGCCCGACGTGGAGGGGCTACGGTAATGAAAAACTGTTTTTT.

This clone appeared once. This sequence joins TRBV19 and TRBJ1-1, with unresolved D. The CDR3 runs to 12 residues. The germline V gene encodes CDR1 LNHDA and CDR2 SQIVND (reference sequence). Trimming took 3 bases from V and 5 from J, leaving 7 bases between them. DNA for the CDR3: TGTGCCAGTAGTATGGCCCGGACTGAAGCTTTCTTT. Translated, it gives CASSMARTEAFF.

This sequence joins TRBV24-1 and TRBJ1-2; weak D call: TRBD1 (6 bases). This CDR3 comprises 14 residues. The germline gives CDR1 KGHDR, CDR2 SFDVKD. Trimming cost V 5 bases and J 4 bases, with 13 bases left between them. CDR3 in amino acids: CATSAADRFYGYTF. The DNA of the CDR3 is TGTGCCACCAGTGCCGCAGACAGGTTCTATGGCTACACCTTC.

This clone was counted only a few times. The DNA of the CDR3 is TGTGCCAGCAGCTTGGGACTTGGGGTTGCAGATACGCAGTATTTT. Its protein product is CASSLGLGVADTQYF. The chain joins TRBV5-5 to TRBJ2-3, with no clear D. Germline V gene data show CDR1 as SGHKS and CDR2 as YYEKEE (reference sequence). V shed 0 bases and J shed 4 bases, with 12 bases lying between them. The CDR3 is 15 amino acids.

The V gene is TRBV6-2 or TRBV6-3, the J gene TRBJ2-2, with D uncertain. Germline V gene lookup returns CDR1 MNHEY and CDR2 SVGEGT. The CDR3 covers 13 residues. With 2 bases removed from V and 1 base from J, the gap between germline ends came to 2 bases. The CDR3 DNA follows: TGTGCCAGCAGTTACCTGAACACCGGGGAGCTGTTTTTT. Its protein product is CASSYLNTGELFF.

This chain uses TRBV6-2 or TRBV6-3 with TRBJ1-5, with D uncertain. The CDR3 loop spans 15 amino acids. The germline V gene has CDR1 MNHEY and CDR2 SVGEGT. With 4 bases removed from V and 5 bases from J, the gap between germline ends came to 15 bases. CDR3 nucleotides: TGTGCCAGCAGTTCCCCGGACTTTACTCATCAGCCCCAGCATTTT. This sequence encodes CASSSPDFTHQPQHF.

The rearrangement uses TRBV24-1 and TRBJ1-1; 9 nucleotides match TRBD1. The V segment lost 8 bases and the J segment 12 bases; nucleotides outside the gene matches: 12. The CDR3 contains 13 residues. CDR1 KGHDR and CDR2 SFDVKD come from the germline V gene. CDR3 protein: CATTPRTGEGTFF. CDR3 nucleotide sequence: TGTGCCACCACCCCCCGGACAGGGGAGGGGACTTTCTTT.

V is TRBV5-4 and J is TRBJ1-6; possibly TRBD1 for D (5 bases). The germline gives CDR1 SGHNT, CDR2 YYREEE (reference sequence). The CDR3 contains 14 residues. V gave up 4 bases and J gave up 3 bases, with 8 bases separating them. The CDR3 spells CASSPGNYNSPLHF. CDR3 in DNA: TGTGCCAGCAGCCCAGGGAACTATAATTCACCCCTCCACTTT.

The V gene is TRBV29-1, the J gene TRBJ2-3; D is ambiguous. There are 12 residues in the CDR3. V was cut by 5 bases and J by 4 bases, with 10 bases left in between. The germline V gene encodes CDR1 SQVTM and CDR2 ANQGSEA. CDR3 residues: CSVSTAPDTQYF. In nucleotides, the CDR3 is TGCAGCGTTTCTACCGCCCCAGATACGCAGTATTTT.